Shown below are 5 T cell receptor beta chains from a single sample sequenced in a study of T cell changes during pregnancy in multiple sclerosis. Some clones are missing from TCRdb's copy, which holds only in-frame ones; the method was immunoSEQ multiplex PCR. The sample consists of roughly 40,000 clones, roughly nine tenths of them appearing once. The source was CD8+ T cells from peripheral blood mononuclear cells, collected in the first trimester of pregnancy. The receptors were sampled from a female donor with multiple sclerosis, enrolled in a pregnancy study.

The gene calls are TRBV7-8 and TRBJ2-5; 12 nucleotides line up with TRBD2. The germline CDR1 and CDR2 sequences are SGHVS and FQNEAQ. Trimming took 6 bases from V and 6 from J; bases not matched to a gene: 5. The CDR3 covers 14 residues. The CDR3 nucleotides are TGTGCCAGCAGTCTAGCGGGGGGGATAAAGACCCAGTACTTC. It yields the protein CASSLAGGIKTQYF.

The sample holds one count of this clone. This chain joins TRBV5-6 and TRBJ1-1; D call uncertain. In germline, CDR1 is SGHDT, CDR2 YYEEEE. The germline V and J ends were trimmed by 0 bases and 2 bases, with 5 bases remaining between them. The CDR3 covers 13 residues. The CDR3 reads CASSLGENTEAFF. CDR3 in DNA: TGTGCCAGCAGCTTGGGAGAAAACACTGAAGCTTTCTTT.

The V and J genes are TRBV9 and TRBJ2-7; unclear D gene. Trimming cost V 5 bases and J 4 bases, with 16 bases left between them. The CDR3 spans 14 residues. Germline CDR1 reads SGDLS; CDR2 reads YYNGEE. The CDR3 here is CASSADNGLYEQYF. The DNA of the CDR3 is TGTGCCAGCAGTGCCGACAACGGATTGTACGAGCAGTACTTC.

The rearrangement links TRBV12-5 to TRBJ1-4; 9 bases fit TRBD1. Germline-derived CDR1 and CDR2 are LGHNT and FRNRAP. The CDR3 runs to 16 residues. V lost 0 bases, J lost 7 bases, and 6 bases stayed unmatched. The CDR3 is CASGLVTGGGSEKLFF. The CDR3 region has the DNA TGTGCTAGTGGTTTGGTTACAGGGGGCGGGAGTGAAAAACTGTTTTTT.

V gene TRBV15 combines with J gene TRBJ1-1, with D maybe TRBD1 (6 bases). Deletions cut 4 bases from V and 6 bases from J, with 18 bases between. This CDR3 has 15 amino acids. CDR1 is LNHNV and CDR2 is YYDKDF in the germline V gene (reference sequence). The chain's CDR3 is CATSKRDTIVPEAFF. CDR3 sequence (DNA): TGTGCCACCAGCAAAAGGGACACCATAGTACCTGAAGCTTTCTTT.